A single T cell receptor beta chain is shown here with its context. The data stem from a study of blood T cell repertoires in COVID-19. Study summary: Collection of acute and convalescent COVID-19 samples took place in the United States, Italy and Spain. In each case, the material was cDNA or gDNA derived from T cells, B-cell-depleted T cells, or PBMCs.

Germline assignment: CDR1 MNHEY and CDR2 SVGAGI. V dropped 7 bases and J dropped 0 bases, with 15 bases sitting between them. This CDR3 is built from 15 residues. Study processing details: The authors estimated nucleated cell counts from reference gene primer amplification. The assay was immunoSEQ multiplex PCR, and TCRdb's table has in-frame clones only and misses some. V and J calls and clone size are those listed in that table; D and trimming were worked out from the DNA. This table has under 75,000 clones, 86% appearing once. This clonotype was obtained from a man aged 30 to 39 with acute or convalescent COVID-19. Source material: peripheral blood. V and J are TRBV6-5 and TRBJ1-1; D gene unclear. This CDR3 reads CASIPGGVMNTEAFF. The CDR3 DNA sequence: TGTGCCAGCATCCCCGGCGGGGTAATGAACACTGAAGCTTTCTTT.